This T cell receptor beta chain came from a study of CD8 T cells in Susac syndrome. RNA totalling about 0.5 to 1 ug underwent reverse transcription with random hexamers. TCRdb called the immunoSEQ multiplex PCR reads again in MiXCR, with one record for every CDR3 protein. The repertoire holds approximately 140,000 distinct CDR3 sequences, with 94% as singletons. Germline V gene data show CDR1 as KGHDR and CDR2 as SFDVKD. The CDR3 is 16 amino acids. V lost 3 bases and J lost 0, with 10 bases in between. The individuals used as controls were healthy donors who had been matched for both age and sex. TEMRA cells were FACS-enriched, and CD8+ and CD4+ T cells were isolated negatively.

Sequencing input: CD8+ T cells from PBMCs. The V call is TRBV24-1, the J call TRBJ2-2; tentative D call: TRBD1 (6 bases). This receptor was obtained from a human donor in good health. CDR3 loop: CATSDAYRANTGELFF. DNA for the CDR3: TGTGCCACCAGTGATGCCTACAGGGCGAACACCGGGGAGCTGTTTTTT.